The 29 T cell receptor beta chains presented below share a single source sample, sequenced in a study of STAT3 mutations in large granular lymphocyte leukemia. Whole-study results and caveats: Every T-LGLL patient had at least one immunodominant TCRbeta clonotype.

Antigens of these TCRs are unknown. Using immunoSEQ multiplex PCR, the repertoire was profiled, and TCRdb retains in-frame clones only, with some absent. The sample has about 4,300 clones, roughly 60% seen once; the top ten hold about 36%. The sequencing input was PBMCs. These receptors were collected from a human donor with T large granular lymphocyte leukemia. Some clones in this sample may be carry-over from other donors' samples.

V gene TRBV29-1 combines with J gene TRBJ1-5; 8 nucleotides align to TRBD1. CDR1 is SQVTM, CDR2 ANQGSEA, per germline. The CDR3 consists of 12 residues. J gave up 4 bases and V 7 bases, and 3 bases lay outside the gene matches. Here the CDR3 reads CSAGQGNQPQHF. DNA for the CDR3: TGCAGCGCAGGACAGGGTAATCAGCCCCAGCATTTT.

V usage is TRBV18 and J usage is TRBJ1-5, with a possible D match to TRBD1 (5 bases). CDR3 length: 13 amino acids. Trimming removed 6 bases from V and 9 bases from J, with 15 bases in between. CDR1 is KGHSH, CDR2 LQKENI, per germline. This CDR3 reads CASSEQAAGPQHF. The CDR3, as DNA: TGTGCCAGCTCCGAACAGGCCGCCGGGCCCCAGCATTTT.

The V call is TRBV5-1, the J call TRBJ2-7; TRBD1 aligns across 10 bases. Germline-derived CDR1 and CDR2 are SGHRS and YFSETQ. Unmatched junction bases numbered 13, after V lost 4 bases and J lost 6 bases. The CDR3 loop spans 16 amino acids. CDR3 nucleotide sequence: TGCGCCAGCAGCCCGGCCTGGGACAGGGGAGGGCTCGAGCAGTACTTC. Translation gives CASSPAWDRGGLEQYF.

The chain couples TRBV5-1 to TRBJ2-1; 12 bases align to TRBD2. This CDR3 is 16 amino acids long. Germline assignment: CDR1 SGHRS and CDR2 YFSETQ. The V and J ends lost 1 base and 10 bases, in that order; junction bases with no gene match: 9. DNA for the CDR3: TGCGCCAGCAGCTTGAAGACTAGCGGGGGCCCAGGGGAGCAGTTCTTC. Protein product: CASSLKTSGGPGEQFF.

V gene TRBV27 combines with J gene TRBJ1-4, with 7 bases lining up with TRBD1. There are 16 residues in the CDR3. Trimming removed 6 bases from V and 11 bases from J; junction bases left unmatched: 18. Germline CDR1 reads MNHEY; CDR2 reads SMNVEV (reference sequence). This CDR3 reads CASSSLTGTVFGKLFF. The CDR3 bases are TGTGCCAGCAGCTCATTAACCGGGACAGTTTTCGGTAAACTGTTTTTT.

This sequence joins TRBV5-1 and TRBJ1-2; D may be TRBD1 (5 bases). The CDR3 extends over 14 amino acids. V was clipped by 4 bases and J by 4 bases, with 14 bases between them. Germline values: CDR1 SGHRS, CDR2 YFSETQ. The CDR3 here is CASSPEGNVYGYTF. The CDR3 coding sequence is TGCGCCAGCAGCCCGGAGGGGAACGTCTATGGCTACACCTTC.

The chain is built from TRBV6-5 and TRBJ1-6, with D possibly being TRBD1 (6 bases). The CDR3 covers 15 residues. V was pared by 0 bases and J by 8 bases, with 11 bases between. Germline V gives CDR1 MNHEY, CDR2 SVGAGI. CDR3 amino acids: CASSYSKPGDSPLHF. CDR3 sequence (DNA): TGTGCCAGCAGTTACTCGAAGCCAGGGGATTCACCCCTCCACTTT.

V is TRBV5-4 and J is TRBJ2-7, with 12 bases matching TRBD1. Germline-derived CDR1 and CDR2 are SGHNT and YYREEE (reference sequence). The CDR3 length is 14 residues. With 4 bases clipped from V and 3 bases from J, the junction kept 2 bases outside the gene matches. The CDR3 DNA reads TGTGCCAGCAGCGGGACAGGGGGCTTCTACGAGCAGTACTTC. Its protein is CASSGTGGFYEQYF.

The genes are TRBV5-1 and TRBJ1-5; 8 bases fit TRBD1. Trimming cost V 0 bases and J 4 bases; bases outside gene matches: 3. The CDR3 consists of 15 residues. In germline, CDR1 is SGHRS, CDR2 YFSETQ. CDR3 DNA: TGCGCCAGCAGCTTGGGGACAGGGACAAATCAGCCCCAGCATTTT. The encoded protein is CASSLGTGTNQPQHF. Drawing the rest from reference TRBV5-1 and TRBJ1-5, the complete variable domain is KAGVTQTPRYLIKTRGQQVTLSCSPISGHRSVSWYQQTPGQGLQFLFEYFSETQRNKGNFPGRFSGRQFSNSRSEMNVSTLELGDSALYLCASSLGTGTNQPQHFGDGTRLSIL.

The chain is built from TRBV7-9 and TRBJ2-7; D perhaps matches TRBD2 (5 bases). The CDR3 length is 14 residues. The germline gives CDR1 SEHNR, CDR2 FQNEAQ (reference sequence). Trimming took off 2 bases at V and 0 bases at J, with 8 bases between the two ends. This CDR3 is CASSLLEDSYEQYF. As DNA, the CDR3 is TGTGCCAGCAGCTTATTGGAGGACTCCTACGAGCAGTACTTC.

This clone was counted a few times. The chain uses TRBV4-1 and TRBJ2-7; D is perhaps TRBD2 (5 bases). Trimming pared 3 bases from V and 2 bases from J, leaving 11 bases between. The CDR3 consists of 14 residues. Germline V CDR1 and CDR2: MGHRA, YSYEKL. CDR3 residues: CASSQRDGAYEQYF. CDR3 bases: TGCGCCAGCAGCCAGAGAGACGGGGCCTACGAGCAGTACTTC.

This clone has a handful of counts. The chain joins TRBV6-5 to TRBJ1-5, with D uncertain. The ends were cut back, 6 bases at V and 6 bases at J, with 12 bases in the middle. Germline CDR1 is MNHEY and CDR2 is SVGAGI. The CDR3 spans 13 residues. The CDR3: CASSPTNLQPQHF. Here the CDR3 DNA reads TGTGCCAGCAGCCCGACAAACCTTCAGCCCCAGCATTTT.

The chain has TRBV5-1 and TRBJ1-2; no reliable D call. The CDR3 covers 13 residues. The germline V and J ends were trimmed by 0 bases and 2 bases, with 5 bases remaining between them. Per germline, CDR1 SGHRS and CDR2 YFSETQ. CDR3 protein: CASSLEGNYGYTF. For the CDR3, the DNA is TGCGCCAGCAGCTTGGAGGGCAACTATGGCTACACCTTC.

This clone was observed a handful of times. V and J are TRBV6-5 and TRBJ1-3, with D unclear. This CDR3 comprises 15 residues. V gave up 4 bases and J gave up 0 bases, with 10 bases separating them. Germline CDR1 MNHEY, CDR2 SVGAGI. The CDR3 region has the DNA TGTGCCAGCAGTTCCCGGGCCTTCTCTGGAAACACCATATATTTT. Residues: CASSSRAFSGNTIYF.

The table lists this clone with a few counts. The rearrangement joins TRBV5-1 to TRBJ2-3; D is ambiguous. Germline values: CDR1 SGHRS, CDR2 YFSETQ. Deletions cut 4 bases from V and 6 bases from J, with 12 bases between. CDR3 length equals 13 residues. The CDR3 loop reads CASSPIPKDTQYF. The DNA for the CDR3 is TGCGCCAGCAGCCCAATCCCCAAGGATACGCAGTATTTT.

This chain links TRBV4-2 with TRBJ2-3; 10 bases agree with TRBD2. V lost 6 bases, J lost 2 bases, and 11 bases stayed unmatched. CDR1 and CDR2 from the germline V gene are LGHNA and YNFKEQ. There are 17 residues in the CDR3. The CDR3 DNA reads as TGTGCCAGCAGGATAGAGGGGCTAGCGGGGGCCACAGATACGCAGTATTTT. This encodes CASRIEGLAGATDTQYF.

The chain couples TRBV5-1 to TRBJ1-2, with 7 positions matching TRBD1. The CDR3 length is 15 residues. The trim removed 0 bases at V and 7 bases at J, leaving 9 bases unmatched. Germline CDR1 reads SGHRS; CDR2 reads YFSETQ. The CDR3 sequence is CASSLATGVLSGYTF. In nucleotides, the CDR3 is TGCGCCAGCAGCTTGGCCACAGGGGTTCTAAGTGGCTACACCTTC.

This clone has only a few counts. The chain couples TRBV7-2 to TRBJ2-1, with D perhaps being TRBD1 or TRBD2 (6 bases each). The CDR3 runs to 15 residues. Looked up from germline, CDR1 is SGHTA and CDR2 is FQGNSA. The V end was cut by 7 bases, the J end by 11 bases, with 24 bases between. Written as DNA, the CDR3 is TGTGCCAGCACCCAATCAAGGGGGGTCCGGGAGAAGCAGTTCTTC. Protein product: CASTQSRGVREKQFF.

V gene TRBV28 combines with J gene TRBJ2-5, with D perhaps matching TRBD1 or TRBD2 (5 bases each). The CDR3 loop spans 16 amino acids. Per the germline V gene, CDR1 is MDHEN and CDR2 is SYDVKM. V dropped 0 bases and J dropped 5 bases, with 16 bases sitting between them. CDR3 coding DNA: TGTGCCAGCAGTTTATGGAGAGGGGCCTCAATGGAGACCCAGTACTTC. The encoded protein is CASSLWRGASMETQYF.

The rearrangement uses TRBV29-1 and TRBJ2-1, with TRBD2 as a possible D gene (6 bases). The CDR3 covers 17 residues. Trimming left V 3 bases short and J 0 bases short, with 18 bases between. Germline values: CDR1 SQVTM, CDR2 ANQGSEA. This chain's CDR3 is CSVEGSVAASSYNEQFF. CDR3 DNA sequence: TGCAGCGTTGAGGGTTCGGTAGCGGCGAGCTCCTACAATGAGCAGTTCTTC.

The chain links TRBV7-9 to TRBJ1-1; D is ambiguous. The CDR3 runs 11 residues. V lost 5 bases to trimming and J lost 8 bases, with 9 bases between them. The germline V gene encodes CDR1 SEHNR and CDR2 FQNEAQ (reference sequence). CDR3 protein: CASSPQEEAFF. CDR3 nucleotide sequence: TGTGCCAGCAGCCCCCAAGAAGAAGCTTTCTTT.

The rearrangement uses TRBV30 and TRBJ1-2; 7 nucleotides line up with TRBD1. The J segment lost 5 bases and the V segment lost 7 bases, leaving 7 bases of the junction unmatched. There are 12 residues in the CDR3. Germline V gene data show CDR1 as GTSNPN and CDR2 as SVGIG (reference sequence). CDR3 coding DNA: TGTGCCTCGACGGGACAGAGATATGGCTACACCTTC. Amino acid sequence: CASTGQRYGYTF.

This clone was seen more than once but under ten times. The rearrangement uses TRBV18 and TRBJ2-5; possible D gene TRBD1, 6 bases. The CDR3 has 14 residues. V lost 3 bases and J 5 bases, leaving 13 bases between the germline ends. CDR1 KGHSH and CDR2 LQKENI come from the germline V gene. CDR3 in amino acids: CASSPDGQFETQYF. CDR3 in DNA: TGTGCCAGCTCACCGGATGGACAGTTTGAGACCCAGTACTTC.

This clone was seen only a few times. V usage is TRBV7-9 and J usage is TRBJ2-5; D call uncertain. Trimming took 0 bases from V and 5 from J, leaving 4 bases between them. This CDR3 has 12 residues. Germline lookup yields CDR1 SEHNR and CDR2 FQNEAQ (reference sequence). DNA for the CDR3: TGTGCCAGCAGCTTAGCAGGGGAGACCCAGTACTTC. This gives the protein CASSLAGETQYF.

The rearrangement uses TRBV18 and TRBJ1-2; D is possibly TRBD1 (5 bases). In germline, CDR1 is KGHSH, CDR2 LQKENI. V lost 2 bases and J lost 1, with 11 bases in between. The CDR3 is 15 residues long. The CDR3 reads CASSPDSALNYGYTF. The CDR3 region has the DNA TGTGCCAGCTCACCAGACAGTGCCCTTAACTATGGCTACACCTTC.

The V gene is TRBV7-9, the J gene TRBJ2-7; D is ambiguous. The V end was cut by 4 bases, the J end by 4 bases, with 17 bases between. The CDR3 runs to 15 residues. CDR1 is SEHNR and CDR2 is FQNEAQ in the germline V gene (reference sequence). CDR3 amino acids: CASSSQGGVQYEQYF. CDR3 bases: TGTGCCAGCAGCTCCCAAGGTGGGGTCCAATACGAGCAGTACTTC.

In this sample, this clone turned up a few times. The chain joins TRBV4-1 to TRBJ1-2, with TRBD1 matching over 7 bases. V trimming: 0 bases; J trimming: 3 bases; junction bases outside the gene matches: 1. Germline values: CDR1 MGHRA, CDR2 YSYEKL. This CDR3 is built from 14 residues. CDR3 DNA: TGCGCCAGCAGCCAAGACACAGGGGACTATGGCTACACCTTC. Translation: CASSQDTGDYGYTF.

DNA of the CDR3: TGTGCCTGGTACAGGTATTCTGGAAACACCATATATTTT. This encodes CAWYRYSGNTIYF. The chain recombines TRBV30 with TRBJ1-3; a possible D gene is TRBD1 (5 bases). Germline lookup yields CDR1 GTSNPN and CDR2 SVGIG (reference sequence). V dropped 5 bases and J dropped 1 base, with 9 bases sitting between them. The CDR3 extends over 13 amino acids.

The genes are TRBV5-4 and TRBJ2-5; D may be TRBD2 (7 bases). V gave up 1 base and J gave up 5 bases, with 9 bases separating them. Germline V lookup: CDR1 SGHNT, CDR2 YYREEE (reference sequence). The CDR3 consists of 13 residues. In DNA form, the CDR3 reads TGTGCCAGCAGCTTGACGGGGGGCGAGACCCAGTACTTC. It specifies CASSLTGGETQYF. Filled out from reference TRBV5-4 and TRBJ2-5, the complete variable domain reads ETGVTQSPTHLIKTRGQQVTLRCSSQSGHNTVSWYQQALGQGPQFIFQYYREEENGRGNFPPRFSGLQFPNYSSELNVNALELDDSALYLCASSLTGGETQYFGPGTRLLVL.